Presented here are 2 T cell receptor beta chains from one specimen sequenced in a study of a mutant IDH1 vaccine in newly diagnosed glioma. These receptors have no identified antigens. Generated by immunoSEQ multiplex PCR, the TCRdb table keeps only in-frame clones and is missing some. This table holds 45,000 to 60,000 clones, 78% found once. The sample's time point: week 5, during vaccination. Doses comprised 300 ug of mutant IDH1 20-mer peptide each, plus topical imiquimod. The sample here was PBMCs, taken from a glioma patient whose treatment included an IDH1 peptide vaccine. These receptors originate from a man aged 50 or older with glioma.

This clone was found once. The V gene is TRBV5-1, the J gene TRBJ1-2; D perhaps matches TRBD1 (6 bases). The ends were cut back, 0 bases at V and 8 bases at J, with 8 bases in the middle. This CDR3 is built from 12 residues. The V gene's germline CDR1 is SGHRS and CDR2 YFSETQ. CDR3 DNA: TGCGCCAGCAGCTTGGAGGGGGGAGGCTACACCTTC. Translated: CASSLEGGGYTF. Supplemented by reference TRBV5-1 and TRBJ1-2, the full variable domain reads KAGVTQTPRYLIKTRGQQVTLSCSPISGHRSVSWYQQTPGQGLQFLFEYFSETQRNKGNFPGRFSGRQFSNSRSEMNVSTLELGDSALYLCASSLEGGGYTFGSGTRLTVV.

The CDR3 nucleotides read TGTGCCACCCGGCGGCAGGGGGGTGGGGCCAACGTCCTGACTTTC. It is translated as CATRRQGGGANVLTF. The chain has TRBV19 and TRBJ2-6; D is perhaps TRBD1 (7 bases). The CDR3 has 15 residues. Trimming removed 10 bases at V and 3 bases at J, with 16 bases between. Germline V gene data show CDR1 as LNHDA and CDR2 as SQIVND (reference sequence).